This TCR beta chain is from a study of T cell responses to AZD1222 COVID-19 vaccine (TCRdb year 2021). In terms of the full investigation: AZD1222 recipients whose second dose came at about 4 weeks and those whose second dose came at about 12 weeks were combined into one group, since spike-specific TCR depth and breadth did not differ between the two schedules. TCR sequencing was performed for fewer than 250 trial participants, of whom about 200 were given two doses of AZD1222 and around 25 were given two doses of MenACWY control vaccine. Trial participants were enrolled by age into subgroups of 18-55, 56-69 and 70-plus years, and around 150, 28 and 57 TCR-sequenced participants, respectively, were included in these subgroups.

The CDR3 regions of human TCRbeta chains were analyzed by immunosequencing. In the paper's pipeline: TCRs in the repertoires were matched against a reference library of SARS-CoV-2-specific TCRs that had been generated with the MIRA antigen-specificity platform. Breadth meant the fraction of unique TCRs that were SARS-CoV-2-associated, whereas depth meant the fraction of total T cells that were SARS-CoV-2-associated. Using the MIRA data, each spike-specific TCR was assigned both to the spike region to which the TCR was reactive and to a CD4 or CD8 class. Log10-transformed breadth and depth values were compared by one-way ANOVA with Sidak's multiple comparisons tests. As stored in TCRdb, this immuneACCESS dataset retains in-frame rearrangements with V and J assigned. A fraction of the clones does not appear; measured against another copy, unresolved V genes explain less than half of the discrepancy, and the remainder lacks a known reason. D and trimming come from the DNA, and the V and J calls and clone size come from that table. This sample lists 150,000 to 200,000 clones; approximately 93% were detected once. The biggest ten clones account for about 3.9% of the sample.

Concerning this clone itself: The antigen this receptor binds is unknown. Per-base qualities were not stored, and no clone one base away is much larger.

Including cysteine and phenylalanine, the CDR3 has 13 amino acids. The kept DNA is CDR3 alone, 39 bases in frame from the first base. The CDR1 and CDR2 encoded by the germline V gene (reference sequence) are MNHEY and SMNVEV. A distance of 8 bases separates the germline ends of V and J, which lose 2 bases and 3 bases respectively. Broader findings and caveats from the paper: Vaccine-associated CD4 TCRs spanned the whole spike protein, with dominant responses in regions 160-218 and 743-854. No day 14 peak-response samples were available, so repertoires were characterized only after the peak T cell response. In the small 56-69-year group, the increase in depth fell short of significance, most likely because of low power. A significant rise in spike-specific TCR breadth and depth was observed after two AZD1222 doses relative to day 0 and relative to MenACWY recipients. Most participants were white British and females outnumbered males, and the authors suggested that clonal diversity may have been underestimated. Epitopes outside the regions mutated in the B.1.351 and B.1.1.7 variants were reportedly recognized by nearly half of the unique spike-specific TCRs. Only six AZD1222 recipients were SARS-CoV-2 seropositive at baseline, limiting conclusions about previously exposed vaccinees.

Explained via the paper, the time point label denotes: baseline before first vaccination. Vaccinee samples were obtained from the UK trials COV001 and COV002, which included a single-blind randomized controlled phase 2/3 trial of AZD1222 (ChAdOx1 nCoV-19) in healthy adults. For TCRbeta chain sequencing, PBMC samples were collected from trial participants at day 0 and at day 28 after the second dose. The receptor chain draws on TRBV27 and TRBJ2-7, with TRBD2 tentatively as D gene (6 bases match). The TCR was taken from an adult in good health. The specimen was peripheral blood, collected on day 0 of AZD1222 vaccination. CDR3 reads: CASSLGRDYEQYF. Read as DNA, the sequence is TGTGCCAGCAGTTTAGGGCGGGACTACGAGCAGTACTTC.